The following is a TCR beta chain sequence with its context. The data belong to a study of T cell changes during pregnancy in multiple sclerosis. V dropped 4 bases and J dropped 2 bases, with 6 bases sitting between them. Germline lookup yields CDR1 GTSNPN and CDR2 SVGIG (reference sequence). The CDR3 covers 12 residues. Produced via immunoSEQ multiplex PCR; TCRdb's table is partial and in-frame only. The table lists some 42,000 clones, 85% to 95% of them singletons. The chain couples TRBV30 to TRBJ1-5; no clear D gene. The input for sequencing was CD4+ T cells from peripheral blood mononuclear cells, taken in the third trimester of pregnancy. This sequence originates from a female donor with multiple sclerosis, enrolled in a pregnancy study. The CDR3 loop reads CAWTVGNQPQHF. The CDR3 DNA is TGTGCCTGGACGGTGGGCAATCAGCCCCAGCATTTT.